This TCR beta chain was identified during a study of shared clonotypes between healthy human individuals. Trimming took off 1 base at V and 4 bases at J, with 2 bases between the two ends. The CDR3 contains 13 residues. From germline, CDR1 is MNHEY and CDR2 SMNVEV (reference sequence). Remarks on this clone: The sample has other DNA sequences that encode this CDR3 too.

Naive CD8 cells comprised CD45RO-negative, CCR7-positively selected cells, excluding terminally differentiated effector memory CD45RA+ cells. Method: immunoSEQ multiplex PCR; TCRdb's copy keeps in-frame clones and lacks some. The sample shows around 700,000 clones, approximately 90% of them seen only once. The material sequenced was naive CD8+ T cells sorted from blood. The chain carries TRBV27 and TRBJ2-6; D unresolved. The receptor comes from a man between 25 and 39 years old in good health. The CDR3, as DNA: TGTGCCAGCAGTTTATTAGGGGCCAACGTCCTGACTTTC. Translating gives CASSLLGANVLTF.